The 7 T cell receptor beta chains listed next were all sequenced from one sample in a study of human T cells and chemical hapten exposure. The sample's time point: healthy volunteer bleed at 6 weeks. The authors' total RNA extraction used unfractionated whole blood. TCRdb called the RACE reads again in MiXCR, with one record for every CDR3 protein. The top ten hold approximately 1.4% of the sample, which has approximately 79,000 distinct CDR3 sequences, approximately 8.6% seen once. Material for sequencing was whole blood. The receptor set was obtained from a male donor in good health. Some clones in this sample may be carry-over from other donors' samples.

The V and J genes are TRBV12-5 and TRBJ1-1; possibly TRBD1 for D (6 bases). Trimming removed 4 bases at V and 1 base at J, with 10 bases between. This CDR3 is 14 amino acids long. Looked up from germline, CDR1 is LGHNT and CDR2 is FRNRAP. The CDR3 DNA follows: TGTGCTAGTGGTTCCGGGACATCGAACACTGAAGCTTTCTTT. This gives the protein CASGSGTSNTEAFF.

The genes are TRBV5-1 and TRBJ2-3; D gene uncertain. Germline-derived CDR1 and CDR2 are SGHRS and YFSETQ. CDR3 size: 13 residues. V was trimmed by 7 bases and J by 1 base, leaving 10 bases between them. CDR3 bases: TGCGCCAGCCGTACCGAGGGCACAGATACGCAGTATTTT. Residues: CASRTEGTDTQYF.

This clonotype has ten or more counts. The rearrangement links TRBV4-2 to TRBJ2-3, with D perhaps matching TRBD2 (7 bases). Germline V gene lookup returns CDR1 LGHNA and CDR2 YNFKEQ. V gave up 0 bases and J gave up 0 bases, with 13 bases separating them. This CDR3 is 17 amino acids long. The CDR3 loop reads CASSQEWGGISTDTQYF. In DNA, the CDR3 is TGTGCCAGCAGCCAAGAATGGGGGGGCATAAGCACAGATACGCAGTATTTT.

This clonotype was seen many times. The chain links TRBV12-3 or TRBV12-4 to TRBJ2-3; D could derive from TRBD1 or TRBD2 (5 bases each). Trimming stripped 3 bases from V and 4 bases from J, with 14 bases between. The CDR3 has 15 residues. Here the CDR3 DNA reads TGTGCCAGCAGTTTGGCGAGGGGCCGGGCAGATACGCAGTATTTT. Amino acids: CASSLARGRADTQYF.

This clonotype showed up just a few times. The DNA for the CDR3 is TGTGCCAGCAGTTACTCGAGTTTCCAGGATAGTGAGTTCTTC. Its protein is CASSYSSFQDSEFF. V and J are TRBV6-5 and TRBJ2-1; D call uncertain. The CDR3 sequence is 14 residues long. V lost 0 bases and J 14 bases, leaving 17 bases between the germline ends. The germline V gene has CDR1 MNHEY and CDR2 SVGAGI.

The V gene is TRBV27, the J gene TRBJ2-3; D unresolved. The CDR3 totals 14 residues. The V end was cut by 2 bases, the J end by 0 bases, with 6 bases between. CDR1 is MNHEY, CDR2 SMNVEV, per germline (reference sequence). The CDR3 sequence: CASSLIPSTDTQYF. The CDR3 bases are TGTGCCAGCAGTTTAATACCTAGCACAGATACGCAGTATTTT.

The chain recombines TRBV9 with TRBJ1-2; TRBD1 is a possible D gene (5 bases). V lost 4 bases and J 4 bases, leaving 14 bases between the germline ends. The CDR3 is 14 residues long. CDR1 SGDLS and CDR2 YYNGEE come from the germline V gene. DNA of the CDR3: TGTGCCAGCAGCCCATTAACAGGTTTCTATGGCTACACCTTC. Its translation: CASSPLTGFYGYTF.